This T cell receptor beta chain was documented in a study of blood T cell repertoires in COVID-19. Study-level background: Sources were T cells, B-cell-depleted T cells, or PBMCs; the material itself was cDNA or gDNA.

The CDR3 is made up of 12 amino acids. In germline, CDR1 is SGHTA, CDR2 FQGNSA. Trimming pared 6 bases from V and 4 bases from J, leaving 8 bases between. Clones were read by immunoSEQ multiplex PCR, and TCRdb kept only the in-frame ones, dropping some. The sample carries 180,000 or so clones, approximately 84% recorded once. J is TRBJ2-3 and V is TRBV7-2; weak D call: TRBD2 (6 bases). The sequencing input was peripheral blood. This sequence was found in a human donor with acute or convalescent COVID-19. The donor label of this sample is uncertain. The CDR3 DNA reads TGTGCCAGCAGAGCTAGCGCAGATACGCAGTATTTT. Protein product: CASRASADTQYF.